The table lists the clone carrying this T cell receptor beta chain with a few counts. CDR3 size: 14 residues. Germline V gene data show CDR1 as MGHRA and CDR2 as YSYEKL. V shed 0 bases and J shed 2 bases, with 7 bases lying between them. The data were taken from a study of blood T cell repertoires in COVID-19. Clones were sequenced by immunoSEQ multiplex PCR, and TCRdb holds only the in-frame ones, with some missing. The data show about 220,000 clones, about four fifths seen once. The chain couples TRBV4-1 to TRBJ1-2, with unresolved D. This clonotype originated in an elderly woman with acute or convalescent COVID-19. The specimen sequenced was peripheral blood. The CDR3 DNA follows: TGCGCCAGCAGCCAAGAGGGCCAGAACTATGGCTACACCTTC. Its protein product is CASSQEGQNYGYTF.